This T cell receptor beta chain derives from a study of cytomegalovirus exposure and HLA in healthy donors. PCR employed 60 Vbeta and 13 Jbeta primers. Profiled with immunoSEQ multiplex PCR; TCRdb holds only in-frame clones, not every one. This table holds 60,000 to 90,000 clones, 70% found once. The source material was PBMCs. The TCR originated in a woman aged 50 to 65 in good health and CMV-seropositive.

The CDR3 DNA reads as TGTGCCAGCAGTGAATGGGGGCAGAACACTGAAGCTTTCTTT. Protein: CASSEWGQNTEAFF. The chain has TRBV6-1 and TRBJ1-1, with D possibly matching TRBD1 (6 bases). CDR3 size: 14 residues. The V gene lost 2 bases and the J gene lost 1 base, with 8 bases spanning the gap. Germline lookup yields CDR1 MNHNS and CDR2 SASEGT.